This T cell receptor beta chain was captured by sequencing in a study of blood T cells in healthy people across ages. Findings and limits, study-wide: Diversity figures based on one million T cells were deemed too low. A roughly linear fall in TCR beta diversity per million T cells was seen with increasing age.

Comment on this clonotype: Its antigen is unidentified.

Using a J-beta primer mix together with a sample-barcoded 5' primer, a second PCR was run for roughly 6 to 11 cycles. MiXCR, applied by TCRdb to the 5' RACE reads, yields one record per CDR3 protein. Here the sample spans hundreds of thousands of distinct CDR3 sequences, around 24% being singletons. The same data also contributed to another study, on T cells of mothers and their children. That study adds: The yield was over 8.5 million TCR beta CDR3 reads from each mother and roughly 3 million from each child.

The sequence derives from a boy younger than 18 in good health. Sequenced material: blood.

The CDR3 DNA sequence: TGTGCCAGCAGTAGACAGGGCGGCGGCTACACCTTC. This sequence encodes CASSRQGGGYTF. V usage is TRBV12-3 or TRBV12-4 and J usage is TRBJ1-2; TRBD1 aligns across 7 bases. The CDR3 is 12 amino acids. V shed 5 bases and J 8 bases; nucleotides not matched to a gene: 5.